This T cell receptor beta chain comes out of a study of shared clonotypes between healthy human individuals. Trimming cost V 1 base and J 4 bases, with 10 bases left between them. The CDR3 is 14 amino acids. Germline lookup yields CDR1 MDHEN and CDR2 SYDVKM. Measured with immunoSEQ multiplex PCR; TCRdb has only the in-frame clones, and not every one. The table has about 610,000 clones, about 96% seen once. Study findings and constraints: Rarefaction revealed incomplete sorted-subset sequencing despite large depth.

Note on this clone: What it binds is unknown.

Specimen: naive CD4+ T cells sorted from blood. Subset: CD45RA+ positively selected. The chain couples TRBV28 to TRBJ1-2, with D uncertain. This receptor was identified in a woman aged 25-40 years in good health. CDR3 in amino acids: CASSLLRHIYGYTF. CDR3 sequence (DNA): TGTGCCAGCAGTTTATTACGGCATATCTATGGCTACACCTTC.